The 3 T cell receptor beta chains presented below share a single source sample, sequenced in a study of T-cell reconstitution after alpha-beta-depleted transplantation in children. Unique molecular identifiers were incorporated when the TCRbeta library was constructed. TCRdb reanalysed the PCR reads using MiXCR and keeps one entry per CDR3 protein. The sample has about 580,000 distinct CDR3 sequences, 20% to 25% seen once. The source was PBMCs, mostly from graft donor cells, collected 360 days after TCRalphabeta/CD19-depleted stem cell transplant. These receptors were obtained from a boy in the first two years of life who had a stem cell transplant for acute myeloid leukemia, so the T cells may come from the graft donor.

This clonotype was detected only a few times. The chain employs TRBV6-5 and TRBJ1-5, with TRBD1 matching over 7 bases. The CDR3 spans 15 residues. The V and J ends lost 2 bases and 3 bases, in that order; junction bases with no gene match: 4. Germline CDR1 MNHEY, CDR2 SVGAGI. The CDR3 reads CASSYAGGDNQPQHF. The CDR3 region has the DNA TGTGCCAGCAGTTACGCAGGGGGGGACAATCAGCCCCAGCATTTT.

This clonotype has only a few counts. The CDR3 DNA reads as TGTGCCAGCAGCCAAATCCAGGGAGGCTCCTACGAGCAGTACTTC. It yields the protein CASSQIQGGSYEQYF. The gene calls are TRBV3-1 and TRBJ2-7; the D gene is possibly TRBD2 (6 bases). The germline V and J ends were trimmed by 2 bases and 0 bases, with 11 bases remaining between them. Germline-derived CDR1 and CDR2 are LGHDT and YNNKEL (reference sequence). The CDR3 totals 15 residues.

Only a few counts were recorded for this clonotype. The chain recombines TRBV6-5 with TRBJ2-3; 8 bases map to TRBD2. With 0 bases clipped from V and 2 bases from J, the junction kept 4 bases outside the gene matches. There are 16 residues in the CDR3. In germline, CDR1 is MNHEY, CDR2 SVGAGI. The CDR3 DNA sequence: TGTGCCAGCAGTTACTCGGCGGGGGGAAACACAGATACGCAGTATTTT. This codes for CASSYSAGGNTDTQYF.